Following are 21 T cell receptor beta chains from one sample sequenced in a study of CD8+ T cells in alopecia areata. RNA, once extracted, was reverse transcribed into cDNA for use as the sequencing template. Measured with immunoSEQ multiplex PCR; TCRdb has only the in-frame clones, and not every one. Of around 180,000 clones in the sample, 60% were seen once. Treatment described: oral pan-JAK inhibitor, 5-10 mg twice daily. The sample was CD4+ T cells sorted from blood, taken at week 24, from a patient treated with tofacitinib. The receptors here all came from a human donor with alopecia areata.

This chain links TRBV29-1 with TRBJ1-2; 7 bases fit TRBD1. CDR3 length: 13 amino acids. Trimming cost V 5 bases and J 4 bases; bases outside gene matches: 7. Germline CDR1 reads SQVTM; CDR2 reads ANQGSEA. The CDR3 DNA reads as TGCAGCGTTACTGGGACAGAGACCTATGGCTACACCTTC. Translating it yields CSVTGTETYGYTF.

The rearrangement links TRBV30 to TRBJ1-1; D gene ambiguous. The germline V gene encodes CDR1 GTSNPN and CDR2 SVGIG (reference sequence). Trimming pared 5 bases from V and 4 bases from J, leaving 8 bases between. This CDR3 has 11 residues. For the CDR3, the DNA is TGTGCCTGGGGAGGAGGCACTGAAGCTTTCTTT. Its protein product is CAWGGGTEAFF.

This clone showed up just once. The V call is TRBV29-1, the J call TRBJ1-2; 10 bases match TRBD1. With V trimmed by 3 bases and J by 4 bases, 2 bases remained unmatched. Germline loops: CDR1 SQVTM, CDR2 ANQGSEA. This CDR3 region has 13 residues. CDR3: CSVEGTGVYGYTF. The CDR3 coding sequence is TGCAGCGTTGAGGGGACAGGGGTCTATGGCTACACCTTC.

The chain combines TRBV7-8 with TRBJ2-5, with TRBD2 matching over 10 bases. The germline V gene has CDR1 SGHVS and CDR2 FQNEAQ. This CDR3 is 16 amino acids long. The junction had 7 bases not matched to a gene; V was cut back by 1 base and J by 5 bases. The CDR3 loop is CASSLVQLAGVETQYF. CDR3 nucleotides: TGTGCCAGCAGCTTAGTGCAGCTAGCGGGGGTGGAGACCCAGTACTTC.

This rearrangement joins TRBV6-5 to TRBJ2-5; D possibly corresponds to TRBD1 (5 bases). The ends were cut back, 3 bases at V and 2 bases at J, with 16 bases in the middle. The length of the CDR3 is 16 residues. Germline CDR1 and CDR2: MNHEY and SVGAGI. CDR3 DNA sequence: TGTGCCAGCAGTTATGGGATGGGGCCACCACAAGAGACCCAGTACTTC. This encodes CASSYGMGPPQETQYF.

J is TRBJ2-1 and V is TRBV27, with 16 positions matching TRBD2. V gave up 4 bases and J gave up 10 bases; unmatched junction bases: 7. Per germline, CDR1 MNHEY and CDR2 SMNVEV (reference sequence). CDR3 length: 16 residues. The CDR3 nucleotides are TGTGCCAGCAGTTCCCAGGGACTAGCGGGGGGGCGGGAGCAGTTCTTC. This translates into CASSSQGLAGGREQFF.

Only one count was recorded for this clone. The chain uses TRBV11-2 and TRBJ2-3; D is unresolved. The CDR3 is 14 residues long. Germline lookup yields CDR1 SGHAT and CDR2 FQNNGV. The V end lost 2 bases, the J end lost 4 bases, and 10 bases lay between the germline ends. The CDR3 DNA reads TGTGCCAGCAGCTTACGAATAACGGCAGATACGCAGTATTTT. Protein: CASSLRITADTQYF.

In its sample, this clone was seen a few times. CDR3 sequence (DNA): TGTGCCTGGAGTGGAGAGGGACAGTACAATCAGCCCCAGCATTTT. Translating it yields CAWSGEGQYNQPQHF. This chain connects TRBV30 to TRBJ1-5, with 7 positions matching TRBD1. This CDR3 is 15 amino acids long. The germline gives CDR1 GTSNPN, CDR2 SVGIG (reference sequence). After removal of 1 base from V and 3 bases from J, the junction contained 6 bases not matched to a gene.

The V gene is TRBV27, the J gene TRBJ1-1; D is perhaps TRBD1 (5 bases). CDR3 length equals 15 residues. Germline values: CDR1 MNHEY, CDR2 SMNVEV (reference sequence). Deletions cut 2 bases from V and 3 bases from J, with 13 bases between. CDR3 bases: TGTGCCAGCAGTTTACAGGGACGGAGGGACACTGAAGCTTTCTTT. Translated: CASSLQGRRDTEAFF.

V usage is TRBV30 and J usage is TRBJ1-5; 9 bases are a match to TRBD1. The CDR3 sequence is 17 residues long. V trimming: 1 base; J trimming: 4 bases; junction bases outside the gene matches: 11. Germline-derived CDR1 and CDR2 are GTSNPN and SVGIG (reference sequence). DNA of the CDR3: TGTGCCTGGAGTGCATCGTGGTCCGGGACAGGGAATCAGCCCCAGCATTTT. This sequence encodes CAWSASWSGTGNQPQHF.

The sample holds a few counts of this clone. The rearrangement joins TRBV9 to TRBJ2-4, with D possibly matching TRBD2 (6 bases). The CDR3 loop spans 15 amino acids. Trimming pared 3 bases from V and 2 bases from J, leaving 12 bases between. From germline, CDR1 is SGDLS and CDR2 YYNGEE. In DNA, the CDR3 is TGTGCCAGCAGCGAAAAGGCGGGACCCAAAAACATTCAGTACTTC. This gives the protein CASSEKAGPKNIQYF.

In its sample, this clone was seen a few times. The CDR3 is CASSPSDSSNEQFF. DNA for the CDR3: TGCGCCAGCAGCCCTTCGGACAGTTCGAATGAGCAGTTCTTC. The chain is built from TRBV5-1 and TRBJ2-1, with D perhaps TRBD1 (6 bases). Looked up from germline, CDR1 is SGHRS and CDR2 is YFSETQ. The CDR3 runs to 14 residues. Trimming shortened V by 4 bases and J by 7 bases, and 15 bases separated the two germline ends. The whole variable domain, remainder taken from reference TRBV5-1 and TRBJ2-1, is KAGVTQTPRYLIKTRGQQVTLSCSPISGHRSVSWYQQTPGQGLQFLFEYFSETQRNKGNFPGRFSGRQFSNSRSEMNVSTLELGDSALYLCASSPSDSSNEQFFGPGTRLTVL.

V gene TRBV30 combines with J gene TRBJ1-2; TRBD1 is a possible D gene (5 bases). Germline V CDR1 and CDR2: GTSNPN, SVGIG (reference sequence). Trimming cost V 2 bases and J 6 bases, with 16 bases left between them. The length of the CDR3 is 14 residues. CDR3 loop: CAWSTEGRLDGYTF. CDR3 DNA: TGTGCCTGGAGTACGGAGGGGCGTCTGGATGGCTACACCTTC.

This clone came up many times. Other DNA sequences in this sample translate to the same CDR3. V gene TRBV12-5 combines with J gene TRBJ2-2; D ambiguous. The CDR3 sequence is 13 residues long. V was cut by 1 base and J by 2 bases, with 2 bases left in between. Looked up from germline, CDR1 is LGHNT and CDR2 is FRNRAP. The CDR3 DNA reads TGTGCTAGTGGTTTGGATAACACCGGGGAGCTGTTTTTT. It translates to CASGLDNTGELFF.

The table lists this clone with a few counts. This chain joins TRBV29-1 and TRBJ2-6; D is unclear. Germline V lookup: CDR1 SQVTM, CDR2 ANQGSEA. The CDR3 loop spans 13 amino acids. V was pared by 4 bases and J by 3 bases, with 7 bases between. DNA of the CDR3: TGCAGCGTTGCTGTCAGTGGGGCCAACGTCCTGACTTTC. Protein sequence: CSVAVSGANVLTF. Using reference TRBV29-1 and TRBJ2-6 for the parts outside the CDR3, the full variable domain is SAVISQKPSRDICQRGTSLTIQCQVDSQVTMMFWYRQQPGQSLTLIATANQGSEATYESGFVIDKFPISRPNLTFSTLTVSNMSPEDSSIYLCSVAVSGANVLTFGAGSRLTVL.

CDR3 in amino acids: CASSPTANQPQHF. CDR3 DNA sequence: TGTGCCAGTAGCCCTACAGCTAATCAGCCCCAGCATTTT. The J gene is TRBJ1-5, the V gene TRBV19, with D uncertain. The germline V gene has CDR1 LNHDA and CDR2 SQIVND (reference sequence). V dropped 6 bases and J dropped 4 bases, with 10 bases sitting between them. The CDR3 consists of 13 residues.

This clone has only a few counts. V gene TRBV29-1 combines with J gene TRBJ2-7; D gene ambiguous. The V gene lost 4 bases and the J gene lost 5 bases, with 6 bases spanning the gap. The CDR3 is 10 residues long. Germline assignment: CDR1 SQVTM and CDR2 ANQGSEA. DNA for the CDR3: TGCAGCGTTGGTACGGACGAGCAGTACTTC. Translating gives CSVGTDEQYF.

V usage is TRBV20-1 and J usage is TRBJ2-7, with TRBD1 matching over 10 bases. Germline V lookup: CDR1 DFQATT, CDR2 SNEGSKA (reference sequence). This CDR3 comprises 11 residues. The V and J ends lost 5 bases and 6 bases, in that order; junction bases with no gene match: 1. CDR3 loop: CSAGTGAEQYF. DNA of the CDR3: TGCAGTGCTGGGACAGGGGCCGAGCAGTACTTC.

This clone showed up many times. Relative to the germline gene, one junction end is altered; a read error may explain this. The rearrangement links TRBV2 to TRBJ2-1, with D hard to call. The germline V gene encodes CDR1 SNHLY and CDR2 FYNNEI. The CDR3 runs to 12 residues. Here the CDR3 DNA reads TGTGCCAGCAGCGAAGCAACTAATGAGCAGTTCTTC. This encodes CASSEATNEQFF.

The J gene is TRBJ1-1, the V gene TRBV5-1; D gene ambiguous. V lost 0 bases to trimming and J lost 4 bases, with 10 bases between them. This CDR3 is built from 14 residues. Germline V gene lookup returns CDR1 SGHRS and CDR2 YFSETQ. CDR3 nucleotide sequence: TGCGCCAGCAGCTTGGAGGCAGATATCACTGAAGCTTTCTTT. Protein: CASSLEADITEAFF.

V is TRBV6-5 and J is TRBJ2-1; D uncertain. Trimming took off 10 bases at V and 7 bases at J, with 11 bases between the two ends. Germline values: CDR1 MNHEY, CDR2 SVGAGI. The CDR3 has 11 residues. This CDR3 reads CATTSRNEQFF. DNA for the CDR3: TGTGCCACCACGTCGAGGAATGAGCAGTTCTTC.